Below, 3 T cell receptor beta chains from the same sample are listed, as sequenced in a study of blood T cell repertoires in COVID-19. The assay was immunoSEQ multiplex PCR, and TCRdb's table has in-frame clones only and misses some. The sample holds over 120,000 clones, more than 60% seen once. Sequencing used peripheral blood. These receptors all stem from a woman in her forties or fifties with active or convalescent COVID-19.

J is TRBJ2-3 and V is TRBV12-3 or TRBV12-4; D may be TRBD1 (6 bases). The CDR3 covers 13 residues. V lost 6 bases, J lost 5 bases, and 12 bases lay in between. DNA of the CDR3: TGTGCCAGCAGGCGGAGAGGGGGAGATACGCAGTATTTT. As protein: CASRRRGGDTQYF.

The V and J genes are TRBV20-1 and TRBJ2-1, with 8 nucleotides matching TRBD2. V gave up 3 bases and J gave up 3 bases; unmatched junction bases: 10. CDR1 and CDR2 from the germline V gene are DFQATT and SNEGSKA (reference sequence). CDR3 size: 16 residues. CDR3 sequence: CSASGHLAGGYNEQFF. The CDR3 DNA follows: TGCAGTGCTAGTGGTCATTTGGCGGGAGGCTACAATGAGCAGTTCTTC.

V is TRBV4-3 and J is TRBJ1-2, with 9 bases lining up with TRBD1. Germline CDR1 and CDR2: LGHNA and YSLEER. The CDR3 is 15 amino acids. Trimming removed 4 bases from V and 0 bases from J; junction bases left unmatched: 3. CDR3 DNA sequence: TGCGCCAGCAGCCTACAGGGGGCCTCTAACTATGGCTACACCTTC. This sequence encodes CASSLQGASNYGYTF.